The clone carrying this T cell receptor (beta chain) was observed many times. What it binds is not known. Sample time point: newly diagnosed GD, antithyroid drugs for less than 3 months. The authors made the TCR library using RNA they extracted from PBMCs. This record comes from a study of regulatory T cells in long-lasting Graves disease. Study background: Graves' patients who were just diagnosed had used antithyroid drugs for under 3 months.

Combining iRepertoire HTBI primers with Arm-PCR of CDR3 regions, the authors built TCR beta libraries. MiXCR was run by TCRdb on the multiplex PCR reads, yielding one entry per CDR3 protein. The sample includes about 560,000 distinct CDR3 sequences, about 15% of them seen just once. The germline CDR1 and CDR2 sequences are SNHLY and FYNNEI. This CDR3 spans 15 amino acids. V was pared by 1 base and J by 1 base, with 10 bases between. Overall study results and limits: Persistent Graves' disease cases displayed lower TCR diversity than newly diagnosed ones.

The same sample was also studied in work on T cells in Graves' hyperthyroidism and ophthalmopathy. Per that study: Hyperthyroidism of Graves' type that showed no ophthalmopathy progression within 18 months was stable.

Material: peripheral blood mononuclear cells (PBMCs), obtained at new diagnosis, from a patient treated with antithyroid drugs. J is TRBJ1-1 and V is TRBV2; D gene unclear. This clonotype originated in a man aged 18 to 29 with Graves disease. The CDR3 protein is CASSEVGVENTEAFF. CDR3 sequence (DNA): TGTGCCAGCAGTGAAGTCGGGGTAGAGAACACTGAAGCTTTCTTT.